Listed below are T cell receptor beta chains from one sample, sequenced in a study of breast tumors, draining lymph nodes, adjacent tissues. Each CDR3 protein gets one entry after TCRdb re-called the multiplex PCR reads with MiXCR. The repertoire consists of around 290,000 distinct CDR3 sequences, with roughly 31% occurring once and the leading ten covering 0.85% to 1.3%. Sequenced: axillary lymph node tissue. The receptor set was obtained from a female donor with breast cancer. Some clones in this sample may be carry-over from other donors' samples. Both conserved end residues are part of each CDR3. D genes are given only for firm matches. Clone size is not always given. Where it is, it says once, few, many or a class for expanded clones.

v_gene	d_gene	abundance	j_gene	CDR3aa	CDR3nt
TRBV13	.	few	TRBJ2-1	CASSPRGVGVSNYNEQFF	TGTGCCAGCAGCCCACGGGGTGTGGGCGTCTCCAACTACAATGAGCAGTTCTTC
TRBV28	.	.	TRBJ1-2	CASSSRRTNYGYTF	TGTGCCAGCAGTTCCCGACGGACTAACTATGGCTACACCTTC
TRBV20-1	.	many	TRBJ2-3	CSATPRRGGTDTQYF	TGCAGTGCCACCCCCCGCCGGGGTGGCACAGATACGCAGTATTTT
TRBV6-1	TRBD1	.	TRBJ1-3	CACSAGTGAGITIYF	TGTGCCTGCAGTGCGGGTACAGGGGCTGGAATCACCATATATTTT
TRBV12-3/TRBV12-4	.	many	TRBJ2-7	CASSLEPGWAYEQYF	TGTGCCAGCAGTTTAGAGCCAGGGTGGGCCTACGAGCAGTACTTC
TRBV11-3	.	many	TRBJ2-3	CASSLVTGTDTQYF	TGTGCCAGCAGCTTAGTTACGGGCACAGATACGCAGTATTTT
TRBV7-2	.	many	TRBJ2-3	CASSLGQVTDTQYF	TGTGCCAGCAGCTTAGGACAGGTCACAGATACGCAGTATTTT
TRBV11-2	TRBD2	.	TRBJ2-5	CASSLVGGLAGNNEQYF	TGTGCCAGCAGCTTAGTTGGGGGGCTAGCGGGGAACAATGAGCAGTACTTC
TRBV20-1	TRBD2	many	TRBJ2-1	CSARDWTSGRHNEQFF	TGCAGTGCTAGAGATTGGACTAGCGGGAGGCACAATGAGCAGTTCTTC
TRBV7-6	TRBD2	many	TRBJ2-1	CASSLGLAVDLEQFF	TGTGCCAGCAGCTTAGGACTAGCGGTAGACTTAGAGCAGTTCTTC
TRBV11-3	.	.	TRBJ1-6	CASRRTSGSRSPLHF	TGTGCCAGCAGACGGACTAGCGGGAGTCGGTCACCCCTCCACTTT
TRBV7-8	TRBD1	many	TRBJ1-6	CASSLVQGAGSPLHF	TGTGCCAGCAGCTTAGTACAGGGGGCGGGTTCACCCCTCCACTTT
TRBV9	TRBD1	.	TRBJ1-6	CVSSSEGQYNSPPHF	TGTGTCAGCAGCAGCGAGGGACAGTATAATTCACCCCCCCACTTT
TRBV4-1	TRBD1	many	TRBJ1-6	CASSTRDSFSPLHF	TGCGCCAGCAGCACCCGGGACAGTTTCTCACCCCTCCACTTT
TRBV15	.	many	TRBJ2-1	CATEKGTVYNEQFF	TGTGCCACCGAAAAAGGAACTGTTTACAATGAGCAGTTCTTC
TRBV2	.	.	TRBJ1-6	CASSAGQSSPLHF	TGTGCCAGCAGTGCGGGGCAGAGTTCACCCCTCCACTTT
TRBV15	.	many	TRBJ1-5	CATSRDPQGNQPQHF	TGTGCCACCAGCAGAGACCCGCAGGGAAATCAGCCCCAGCATTTT
TRBV10-3	.	few	TRBJ1-1	CAISEMVAEGAFF	TGTGCCATCAGTGAAATGGTGGCAGAAGGAGCTTTCTTT
TRBV28	TRBD2	.	TRBJ2-7	CASSATGGEQCF	TGTGCCAGCAGCGCCACGGGAGGCGAGCAGTGCTTC
TRBV7-8	.	many	TRBJ2-7	CASSPGGLTSSYEQYF	TGTGCCAGCAGCCCGGGCGGTTTAACGAGCTCCTACGAGCAGTACTTC
TRBV5-8	.	many	TRBJ1-2	CASSLGDRLGDGYTF	TGTGCCAGCAGCTTGGGCGACAGGCTGGGTGATGGCTACACCTTC
TRBV19	.	.	TRBJ2-3	CASSIDPSSDAQYF	TGTGCCAGTAGTATAGATCCTAGCTCAGATGCGCAATATTTT
TRBV4-1	.	many	TRBJ2-7	CASSEGSSYEQYF	TGCGCCAGCAGCGAAGGGTCTAGCTACGAGCAGTACTTC
TRBV20-1	.	many	TRBJ2-1	CSASGSGNEQFF	TGCAGTGCTAGCGGGAGTGGAAATGAGCAGTTCTTC
TRBV10-3	.	.	TRBJ2-7	CAISTGSSYEQYF	TGTGCCATCAGTACAGGGAGTTCTTACGAGCAGTACTTC
TRBV12-3/TRBV12-4	TRBD1	many	TRBJ1-2	CASSSRTGNYGYTF	TGTGCCAGCAGTTCTCGGACAGGAAACTATGGCTACACCTTC
TRBV7-3	TRBD1	.	TRBJ1-6	CASTTGGYSPLHF	TGTGCCAGCACCACAGGGGGTTATTCACCCCTCCACTTT
TRBV19	.	many	TRBJ1-6	CASSTHNYNSPLHF	TGTGCCAGTAGTACACACAACTATAATTCACCCCTCCACTTT
TRBV18	.	few	TRBJ2-7	CASSHPGETYEQYF	TGTGCCAGCTCACACCCAGGGGAGACCTACGAGCAGTACTTC
TRBV20-1	TRBD2	.	TRBJ2-5	CSAATSGRKTQYF	TGCAGTGCCGCGACTAGCGGGAGAAAGACCCAGTACTTC
TRBV20-1	TRBD1	many	TRBJ1-3	CSARGGAGGLGNTIYF	TGCAGTGCTAGAGGGGGGGCAGGGGGCTTGGGAAACACCATATATTTT
TRBV7-3	TRBD2	many	TRBJ2-7	CASSRVGAGGDEQYF	TGTGCCAGCAGCCGTGTCGGGGCGGGAGGTGACGAGCAGTACTTC
TRBV5-5	TRBD1	many	TRBJ1-3	CASSWTGPGNTIYF	TGTGCCAGCAGCTGGACAGGTCCTGGAAACACCATATATTTT
TRBV19	.	.	TRBJ1-1	CASVVSGTEAFF	TGTGCCAGTGTGGTCAGTGGCACTGAAGCTTTCTTT